This is a list of T cell receptor beta chains from one sample in a study of blood T cell repertoires in COVID-19. Clones were sequenced by immunoSEQ multiplex PCR, and TCRdb holds only the in-frame ones, with some missing. Among about 280,000 clones listed, roughly 90% were seen once. The sample consisted of PBMCs or T cells enriched from blood (not recorded which). The receptors here all came from a woman aged 18 to 35 with acute COVID-19. Both conserved end residues are trimmed from each CDR3. Some rows mark clone size as missing; the rest say once, few, many or name a class of expanded clone.

J gene: TRBJ1-2
clone size: NA
V gene: TRBV28
CDR3 protein: ASSRIEQNYGYT

J gene: TRBJ1-3
clone size: NA
V gene: TRBV5-6
CDR3 protein: ASGKDRATYSGNTIY

J gene: TRBJ2-6
clone size: NA
V gene: TRBV5-6
CDR3 protein: ASSLDPGSGASGANVLT

J gene: TRBJ2-7
clone size: few
V gene: TRBV27
CDR3 protein: ASSLSSLAGAHYEQY

J gene: TRBJ1-5
clone size: NA
V gene: TRBV28
CDR3 protein: ASRLDRGRNQPQH

J gene: TRBJ1-2
clone size: NA
V gene: TRBV24-1
CDR3 protein: ATSDLGLTGAY

J gene: TRBJ2-2
clone size: NA
V gene: TRBV5-1
CDR3 protein: ASSLLGADTGELF

J gene: TRBJ2-1
clone size: NA
V gene: TRBV27
CDR3 protein: ASSGGAYSNFDNEQF

J gene: TRBJ2-2
clone size: few
V gene: TRBV30
CDR3 protein: AWREGLNTGELF

J gene: TRBJ2-1
clone size: NA
V gene: TRBV4-3
CDR3 protein: ASSQESRAAPREQF

J gene: TRBJ2-1
clone size: NA
V gene: TRBV7-9
CDR3 protein: ASSLGLAENNEQF

J gene: TRBJ2-3
clone size: NA
V gene: TRBV5-1
CDR3 protein: ASARGDTQY

J gene: TRBJ2-3
clone size: NA
V gene: TRBV12-5
CDR3 protein: ASGFVPDGSGGTDTQY

J gene: TRBJ1-2
clone size: NA
V gene: TRBV7-9
CDR3 protein: ASSYRDRDASWGYT

J gene: TRBJ2-3
clone size: once
V gene: TRBV6-2/TRBV6-3
CDR3 protein: ASSLSGPMEDTQY

J gene: TRBJ2-7
clone size: once
V gene: TRBV7-6
CDR3 protein: ASSLGPSETVYEQY

J gene: TRBJ1-1
clone size: NA
V gene: TRBV3-1/TRBV3-2
CDR3 protein: ASSQGAARGNTEAF

J gene: TRBJ2-3
clone size: NA
V gene: TRBV5-1
CDR3 protein: ASSLLAGGTDTQY

J gene: TRBJ1-2
clone size: NA
V gene: TRBV7-9
CDR3 protein: ASSSTGYGYT

J gene: TRBJ2-1
clone size: NA
V gene: TRBV6-4
CDR3 protein: ASTRVAPPGPGDEQF

J gene: TRBJ2-7
clone size: NA
V gene: TRBV6-5
CDR3 protein: ASSYSIQTYEQY

J gene: TRBJ2-7
clone size: NA
V gene: TRBV6-1
CDR3 protein: ASSEAWDLSSYEQY

J gene: TRBJ2-7
clone size: NA
V gene: TRBV21-1
CDR3 protein: ASTTHKKVGGAWYEQY

J gene: TRBJ2-1
clone size: NA
V gene: TRBV7-9
CDR3 protein: ASSLGTSPYNEQF

J gene: TRBJ2-1
clone size: NA
V gene: TRBV19
CDR3 protein: ASTLDRYNEQF

J gene: TRBJ1-1
clone size: once
V gene: TRBV19
CDR3 protein: ASSRTGSTEAF

J gene: TRBJ2-3
clone size: NA
V gene: TRBV4-1
CDR3 protein: ASSHPVLAGSTDTQY

J gene: TRBJ1-4
clone size: NA
V gene: TRBV19
CDR3 protein: ASSPSGVTTATNEKLF

J gene: TRBJ1-5
clone size: NA
V gene: TRBV7-9
CDR3 protein: ASSVGTGGNQPQH

J gene: TRBJ2-7
clone size: NA
V gene: TRBV15
CDR3 protein: ATSPSGMTYEQY

J gene: TRBJ2-7
clone size: NA
V gene: TRBV7-9
CDR3 protein: ASSRRTSGSSSYEQY

J gene: TRBJ1-1
clone size: once
V gene: TRBV27
CDR3 protein: ASRRTGLVNTEAF

J gene: TRBJ2-3
clone size: NA
V gene: TRBV9
CDR3 protein: ASSPTWRSTDTQY

J gene: TRBJ2-1
clone size: NA
V gene: TRBV9
CDR3 protein: ASSVAPGTSGRGNEQF

J gene: TRBJ2-1
clone size: NA
V gene: TRBV10-2
CDR3 protein: ASTWTSGRALPDNEQF

J gene: TRBJ1-4
clone size: NA
V gene: TRBV18
CDR3 protein: ASSPRTGVNEKLF

J gene: TRBJ1-3
clone size: NA
V gene: TRBV5-6
CDR3 protein: ASSFGQGIRRTTNTIY

J gene: TRBJ1-2
clone size: NA
V gene: TRBV4-1
CDR3 protein: ASSHRQGIWDGYT

J gene: TRBJ2-7
clone size: few
V gene: TRBV7-2
CDR3 protein: ASSHLASGRHEQY

J gene: TRBJ2-7
clone size: NA
V gene: TRBV10-3
CDR3 protein: ATGLAGGVSYEQY

J gene: TRBJ2-1
clone size: NA
V gene: TRBV6-4
CDR3 protein: ASSDGGRGLNNEQF

J gene: TRBJ1-2
clone size: NA
V gene: TRBV6-2/TRBV6-3
CDR3 protein: ASSLRAWGQNYGYT

J gene: TRBJ1-2
clone size: NA
V gene: TRBV4-1
CDR3 protein: ASSQDRGSYGYT

J gene: TRBJ2-1
clone size: NA
V gene: TRBV5-1
CDR3 protein: ASLDITGSYNEQF

J gene: TRBJ2-7
clone size: NA
V gene: TRBV7-6
CDR3 protein: ASSLPLDSQQY

J gene: TRBJ1-2
clone size: NA
V gene: TRBV7-9
CDR3 protein: ASSLPERDSYGYT

J gene: TRBJ1-1
clone size: NA
V gene: TRBV5-6
CDR3 protein: ASSFGHMNTEAF

J gene: TRBJ1-4
clone size: NA
V gene: TRBV30
CDR3 protein: AWRTAIDEKLF

J gene: TRBJ1-1
clone size: NA
V gene: TRBV19
CDR3 protein: ATPRDRDMNTEAF

J gene: TRBJ2-3
clone size: NA
V gene: TRBV27
CDR3 protein: ASATQGPPNTDTQY